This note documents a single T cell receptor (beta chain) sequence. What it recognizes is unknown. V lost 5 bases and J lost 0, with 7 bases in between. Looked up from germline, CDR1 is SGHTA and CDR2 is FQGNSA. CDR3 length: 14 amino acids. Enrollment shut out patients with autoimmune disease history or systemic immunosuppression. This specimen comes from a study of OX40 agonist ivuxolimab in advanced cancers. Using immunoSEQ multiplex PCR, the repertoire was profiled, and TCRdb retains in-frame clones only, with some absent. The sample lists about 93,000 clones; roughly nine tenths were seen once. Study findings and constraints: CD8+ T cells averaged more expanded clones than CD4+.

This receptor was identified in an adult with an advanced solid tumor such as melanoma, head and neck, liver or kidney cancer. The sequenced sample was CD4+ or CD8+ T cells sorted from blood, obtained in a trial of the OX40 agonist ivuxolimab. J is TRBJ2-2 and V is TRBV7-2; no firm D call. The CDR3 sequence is CASSTLTNTGELFF. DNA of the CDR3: TGTGCCAGCAGCACCCTTACGAACACCGGGGAGCTGTTTTTT. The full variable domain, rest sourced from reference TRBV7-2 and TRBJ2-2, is GAGVSQSPSNKVTEKGKDVELRCDPISGHTALYWYRQSLGQGLEFLIYFQGNSAPDKSGLPSDRFSAERTGGSVSTLTIQRTQQEDSAVYLCASSTLTNTGELFFGEGSRLTVL.